This TCR beta chain was identified in a study of T-cell memory formation after mild COVID-19. There are a few counts of this clonotype. Trimming cost V 6 bases and J 2 bases, with 10 bases left between them. The CDR3 sequence is 13 residues long. Germline CDR1 reads SGHAT; CDR2 reads FQNNGV. TCRdb ran MiXCR on the 5' RACE reads and lists one entry per CDR3 protein. This sample carries 400,000 to 500,000 distinct CDR3 sequences, approximately 24% of them seen once, and the ten largest clones take 7.5% to 10%. The chain links TRBV11-2 to TRBJ1-1, with D uncertain. Sequenced: PBMCs or a T cell subset sorted from them (not recorded which). This sequence originates from an adult woman who had mild COVID-19 (a few samples of this study predate the infection). Cell type and time point are not known. The CDR3 DNA is TGTGCCAGCAGACTGGGCGGTAACACTGAAGCTTTCTTT. This encodes CASRLGGNTEAFF.